The 21 T cell receptor beta chains listed next were all sequenced from one sample in a study of graft-versus-host responses after intestinal transplantation. The data were produced by immunoSEQ multiplex PCR, yet TCRdb's version contains in-frame clones alone and is incomplete. The sample has some 90,000 clones; 80% to 85% are singletons. The antigens of these receptors remain unknown. Specimen: unstimulated CD4+ T cells sorted from spleen or lymph node cells, collected before intestinal transplant. These receptors were taken from a human donor who received an intestinal transplant.

The chain joins TRBV5-1 to TRBJ2-7, with 7 bases that match TRBD2. The CDR3 covers 15 residues. Germline CDR1 is SGHRS and CDR2 is YFSETQ. The J segment lost 0 bases and the V segment lost 4 bases, leaving 7 bases of the junction unmatched. This chain's CDR3 is CASSILSGVSYEQYF. CDR3 bases: TGCGCCAGCAGCATTTTAAGCGGGGTCTCCTACGAGCAGTACTTC. Filled out from reference TRBV5-1 and TRBJ2-7, the complete variable domain reads KAGVTQTPRYLIKTRGQQVTLSCSPISGHRSVSWYQQTPGQGLQFLFEYFSETQRNKGNFPGRFSGRQFSNSRSEMNVSTLELGDSALYLCASSILSGVSYEQYFGPGTRLTVT.

The V call is TRBV5-1, the J call TRBJ2-6, with 9 bases aligning to TRBD1. The V and J ends lost 3 bases and 0 bases, in that order; junction bases with no gene match: 4. This CDR3 contains 17 residues. Per germline, CDR1 SGHRS and CDR2 YFSETQ. The CDR3 bases are TGCGCCAGCAGCTGGGGACAGGGACTCTCTGGGGCCAACGTCCTGACTTTC. It encodes CASSWGQGLSGANVLTF.

The chain uses TRBV6-6 and TRBJ2-3; D possibly corresponds to TRBD1 (6 bases). The CDR3 is 16 amino acids. Germline CDR1 reads MNHNY; CDR2 reads SVGAGI (reference sequence). Trimming shortened V by 2 bases and J by 2 bases, and 14 bases separated the two germline ends. The chain's CDR3 is CASSYPDSRATDTQYF. CDR3 DNA sequence: TGTGCCAGCAGTTACCCGGACAGCCGGGCCACAGATACGCAGTATTTT.

The V gene is TRBV2, the J gene TRBJ1-3; D is ambiguous. This CDR3 comprises 15 residues. Germline V gene sequence: CDR1 SNHLY, CDR2 FYNNEI. The germline V and J ends were trimmed by 3 bases and 0 bases, with 9 bases remaining between them. CDR3 DNA: TGTGCCAGCAGTGAGCAGTACATCTCTGGAAACACCATATATTTT. Its protein product is CASSEQYISGNTIYF.

The chain uses TRBV6-5 and TRBJ2-3; perhaps TRBD2 as D (6 bases). Trimming left V 6 bases short and J 6 bases short, with 13 bases between. CDR3 length: 13 residues. Germline V gene lookup returns CDR1 MNHEY and CDR2 SVGAGI. The CDR3 DNA follows: TGTGCCAGCAGGCGGGACCTTCGGGATACGCAGTATTTT. Translation: CASRRDLRDTQYF.

The rearrangement links TRBV2 to TRBJ2-7; 8 bases are shared with TRBD2. Germline values: CDR1 SNHLY, CDR2 FYNNEI. This CDR3 comprises 13 residues. V gave up 5 bases and J gave up 3 bases; unmatched junction bases: 3. The CDR3: CASSPGGFYEQYF. CDR3 DNA sequence: TGTGCCAGCAGTCCGGGAGGGTTCTACGAGCAGTACTTC.

V gene TRBV2 combines with J gene TRBJ2-7; the match to TRBD1 covers 7 bases. V dropped 9 bases and J dropped 2; count of bases not matched to a gene: 7. Per germline, CDR1 SNHLY and CDR2 FYNNEI. The CDR3 runs 13 residues. The CDR3 sequence is CASERGQTYEQYF. CDR3 in DNA: TGTGCCAGTGAAAGGGGACAGACCTACGAGCAGTACTTC.

This clone turned up a few times. This chain joins TRBV5-4 and TRBJ1-6, with TRBD1 as a possible D gene (5 bases). V lost 4 bases and J 7 bases, leaving 12 bases between the germline ends. From germline, CDR1 is SGHNT and CDR2 YYREEE (reference sequence). The CDR3 loop spans 14 amino acids. CDR3 DNA sequence: TGTGCCAGCAGCGCCGACAGTTGGAATTCACCCCTCCACTTT. Protein product: CASSADSWNSPLHF.

The rearrangement links TRBV27 to TRBJ2-1; possible D gene TRBD2, 6 bases. V shed 3 bases and J shed 8 bases, with 20 bases lying between them. The CDR3 spans 16 residues. Germline values: CDR1 MNHEY, CDR2 SMNVEV (reference sequence). Written as DNA, the CDR3 is TGTGCCAGCAGTTTGTTCGGGGGAGGACGATTGTATGAGCAGTTCTTC. Its protein is CASSLFGGGRLYEQFF.

About this clone: Distinct nucleotide sequences in the sample also encode this CDR3. This chain links TRBV18 with TRBJ2-7; 10 bases line up with TRBD1. The germline gives CDR1 KGHSH, CDR2 LQKENI. The V gene end was trimmed by 3 bases and the J gene end by 3 bases; junction bases not matched to a gene: 2. The CDR3 runs 14 residues. The CDR3: CASSPGTGDYEQYF. CDR3 DNA: TGTGCCAGCTCACCCGGGACAGGGGACTACGAGCAGTACTTC.

A note on this clone: Other DNA sequences within the sample encode an identical CDR3. The chain links TRBV5-1 to TRBJ2-7, with D maybe TRBD2 (6 bases). The CDR3 has 15 amino acids. Trimming pared 0 bases from V and 0 bases from J, leaving 10 bases between. CDR1 is SGHRS, CDR2 YFSETQ, per germline. Written as DNA, the CDR3 is TGCGCCAGCAGCTTGGTCGCGGGGAGCTCCTACGAGCAGTACTTC. The encoded protein is CASSLVAGSSYEQYF.

CDR3 sequence (DNA): TGTGCCAGCTCCCTAAACGACGCGGGAGGCACCGGGGAGCTGTTTTTT. Residues: CASSLNDAGGTGELFF. The V gene is TRBV18, the J gene TRBJ2-2, with 8 bases matching TRBD2. The CDR3 totals 16 residues. Losses at the gene ends were 6 bases for V and 4 bases for J; bases not matched to a gene: 10. CDR1 KGHSH and CDR2 LQKENI come from the germline V gene.

The genes are TRBV5-1 and TRBJ1-2, with D unresolved. Germline V gene sequence: CDR1 SGHRS, CDR2 YFSETQ. This CDR3 has 13 residues. Trimming took off 7 bases at V and 5 bases at J, with 15 bases between the two ends. DNA for the CDR3: TGCGCCAGCTCTCTCGGGAGGGAGTATGGCTACACCTTC. Its protein product is CASSLGREYGYTF. The variable domain in full, with the rest retrieved from reference TRBV5-1 and TRBJ1-2, is KAGVTQTPRYLIKTRGQQVTLSCSPISGHRSVSWYQQTPGQGLQFLFEYFSETQRNKGNFPGRFSGRQFSNSRSEMNVSTLELGDSALYLCASSLGREYGYTFGSGTRLTVV.

The chain couples TRBV19 to TRBJ1-5, with D uncertain. CDR3 size: 12 residues. The germline V gene encodes CDR1 LNHDA and CDR2 SQIVND (reference sequence). Trimming shortened V by 5 bases and J by 3 bases, and 5 bases separated the two germline ends. The CDR3 coding sequence is TGTGCCAGTAGTTATGTCAATCAGCCCCAGCATTTT. Protein product: CASSYVNQPQHF.

The chain carries TRBV5-5 and TRBJ2-2, with TRBD2 as a possible D gene (5 bases). This CDR3 spans 15 amino acids. The V end lost 1 base, the J end lost 4 bases, and 11 bases lay between the germline ends. CDR1 is SGHKS and CDR2 is YYEKEE in the germline V gene (reference sequence). The CDR3, as DNA: TGTGCCAGCAGCTTGATCGGGGTTTCCACCGGGGAGCTGTTTTTT. It codes for CASSLIGVSTGELFF.

This rearrangement joins TRBV27 to TRBJ2-5, with TRBD1 matching 10 bases. V trimming: 2 bases; J trimming: 5 bases; junction bases outside the gene matches: 8. Per germline, CDR1 MNHEY and CDR2 SMNVEV (reference sequence). The CDR3 has 16 amino acids. This CDR3 reads CASSLARQGAGETQYF. DNA of the CDR3: TGTGCCAGCAGTTTAGCTAGACAGGGGGCGGGGGAGACCCAGTACTTC.

V and J are TRBV28 and TRBJ1-2; perhaps TRBD1 as D (6 bases). Per germline, CDR1 MDHEN and CDR2 SYDVKM. This CDR3 contains 14 residues. Trimming removed 1 base at V and 5 bases at J, with 11 bases between. CDR3 in DNA: TGTGCCAGCAGTTTATCTTGGACAGAATATGGCTACACCTTC. This codes for CASSLSWTEYGYTF.

The chain links TRBV18 to TRBJ2-2, with a weak D call TRBD2 (5 bases). This CDR3 comprises 16 residues. In germline, CDR1 is KGHSH, CDR2 LQKENI. Between the trimmed V and J ends, which lost 3 bases and 5 bases, there was a span of 16 bases. The CDR3, as DNA: TGTGCCAGCTCACCGATGCCTCTTTCGGGGACCGGGGAGCTGTTTTTT. Translating gives CASSPMPLSGTGELFF.

The chain recombines TRBV11-1 with TRBJ2-2, with D perhaps matching TRBD1 (6 bases). V lost 5 bases to trimming and J lost 4 bases, with 14 bases between them. The CDR3 has 15 residues. CDR1 SGHAT and CDR2 FQDESV come from the germline V gene (reference sequence). CDR3 sequence: CASSPITGITGELFF. Written as DNA, the CDR3 is TGTGCCAGCAGCCCAATAACAGGGATCACCGGGGAGCTGTTTTTT.

J is TRBJ1-3 and V is TRBV28; no firm D call. Germline V gives CDR1 MDHEN, CDR2 SYDVKM. Trimming cost V 2 bases and J 4 bases, with 12 bases left between them. The CDR3 is made up of 15 amino acids. The CDR3 is CASSLLWAPGNTIYF. The CDR3 DNA reads TGTGCCAGCAGTTTACTTTGGGCGCCCGGAAACACCATATATTTT.

This chain connects TRBV6-6 to TRBJ1-5, with TRBD1 as a possible D gene (6 bases). CDR3 size: 16 residues. Trimming removed 2 bases from V and 0 bases from J, with 11 bases in between. Germline CDR1 reads MNHNY; CDR2 reads SVGAGI (reference sequence). As DNA, the CDR3 is TGTGCCAGCAGTTACGCGACAGGCTATAGCAATCAGCCCCAGCATTTT. Amino acids: CASSYATGYSNQPQHF.